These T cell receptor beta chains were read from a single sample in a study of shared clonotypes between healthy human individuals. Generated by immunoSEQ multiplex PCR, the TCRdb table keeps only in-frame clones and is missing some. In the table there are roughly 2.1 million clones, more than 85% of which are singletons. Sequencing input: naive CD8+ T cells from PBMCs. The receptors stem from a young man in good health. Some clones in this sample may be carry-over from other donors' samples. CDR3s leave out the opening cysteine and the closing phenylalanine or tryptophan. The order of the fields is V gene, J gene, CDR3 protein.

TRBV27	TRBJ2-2	ASSLFDGKEDTGELF
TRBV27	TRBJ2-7	ASSWGQGYYEQY
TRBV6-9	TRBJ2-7	ASSLPGLEGRFSYEQY
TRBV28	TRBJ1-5	ASTLRAWSNQPQH
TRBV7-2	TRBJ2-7	ASSWGLAGAYEQY
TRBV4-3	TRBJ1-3	ASSLWGLSSGNTIY
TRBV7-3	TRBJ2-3	ASSPGTSAVHTDTQY
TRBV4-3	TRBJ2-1	ASSQDQWGGVLEQF
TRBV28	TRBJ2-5	ASRGGPDETQY
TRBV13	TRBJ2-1	ASSSFSGGLYNEQF
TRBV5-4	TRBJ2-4	ASSLDRSRSIQY
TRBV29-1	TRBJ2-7	SVLSGASSYEQY
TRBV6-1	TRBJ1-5	ASGWVRQPQH
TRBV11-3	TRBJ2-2	ASSLGLGPANTGELF
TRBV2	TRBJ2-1	ASSGRLAEANEQF
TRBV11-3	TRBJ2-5	ASSLGREETQY
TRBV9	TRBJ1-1	ASSIRQYTEAF
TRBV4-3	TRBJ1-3	ASSQGGPPGNTIY
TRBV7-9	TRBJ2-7	ASSLAPFGEQY
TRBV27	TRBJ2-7	ASSLAGAYEQY
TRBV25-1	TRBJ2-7	ASSEYGLEVKGQY
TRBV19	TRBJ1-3	ASSEGRNTIY
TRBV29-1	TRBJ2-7	SVGTEAAYEQY
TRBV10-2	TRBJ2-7	ASSVRGQIRYEQY
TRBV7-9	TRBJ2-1	ASSLVQGSYNEQF
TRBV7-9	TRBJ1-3	ASSLADRADRNTIY
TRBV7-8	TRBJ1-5	ASSENRVISNQPQH
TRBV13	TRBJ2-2	ASSLRVWGRTGELF
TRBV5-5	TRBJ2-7	ASSLDPLAGVDEQY
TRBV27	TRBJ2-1	ASSQGTAQF
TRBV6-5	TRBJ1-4	ASSSFATNEKLF
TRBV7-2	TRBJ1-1	ASSLGQGWNTEAF
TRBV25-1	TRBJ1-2	ASSGKGGGYGYT
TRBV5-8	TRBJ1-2	ASSLGQGNYGYT
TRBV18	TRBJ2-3	ASSHKQGITDTQY
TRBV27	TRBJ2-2	ASSHDLWGAPGELF
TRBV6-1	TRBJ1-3	ASSEARAGHSGNTIY
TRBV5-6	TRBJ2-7	ASSRPLQGYEQY
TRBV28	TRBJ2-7	ASSSLPGQGYEQY
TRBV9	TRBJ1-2	ASSGATGRYYGYT
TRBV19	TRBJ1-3	ASSSRGGNTIY
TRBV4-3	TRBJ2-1	ASSQGPGKYGNEQF
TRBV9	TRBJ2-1	ASSDGTAYNEQF
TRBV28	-	ASSLWSGEQY
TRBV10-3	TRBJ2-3	AISESGTAWGSDTQY
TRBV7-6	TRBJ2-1	ASSLGGWREAYNEQF
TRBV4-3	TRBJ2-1	ASSQSPERPTYNEQF
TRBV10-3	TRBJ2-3	AIKKTEWRPDTQY
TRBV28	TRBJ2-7	ASSPPFYEQY
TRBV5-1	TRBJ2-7	ASSSGQASYEQY
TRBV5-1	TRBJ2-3	ASSFIYRGDTQY
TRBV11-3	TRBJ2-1	ASSLLTRSSYNEQF
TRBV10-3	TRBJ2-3	AITSDRDTQY